Below, 4 T cell receptor beta chains from the same sample are listed, as sequenced in a study of blood T cell repertoires in COVID-19. Clones were read by immunoSEQ multiplex PCR, and TCRdb kept only the in-frame ones, dropping some. Here the sample spans 330,000 or so clones, 80% to 90% being singletons. The source material was peripheral blood. These receptors were taken from a young man with COVID-19, enrolled during active disease.

This chain connects TRBV30 to TRBJ1-6; 7 bases line up with TRBD1. Trimming at V came to 2 bases and at J to 10 bases, leaving 5 bases not matched to a gene. This CDR3 has 13 residues. From germline, CDR1 is GTSNPN and CDR2 SVGIG (reference sequence). The CDR3: CAWSTGVGSPLHF. CDR3 bases: TGTGCCTGGAGTACAGGGGTGGGGTCACCCCTCCACTTT.

The chain carries TRBV19 and TRBJ2-2, with 8 bases identical to TRBD2. The junction had 8 bases not matched to a gene; V was cut back by 7 bases and J by 1 base. CDR3 length: 16 amino acids. Germline CDR1 and CDR2: LNHDA and SQIVND (reference sequence). CDR3 sequence (DNA): TGTGCCAGTAAGCCTAGCGGGTATGTGAACACCGGGGAGCTGTTTTTT. Translated, it gives CASKPSGYVNTGELFF.

This chain links TRBV4-2 with TRBJ2-7; TRBD1 might be the D (7 bases). The CDR3 totals 16 residues. Trimming removed 0 bases from V and 2 bases from J, with 14 bases in between. Germline V CDR1 and CDR2: LGHNA, YNFKEQ. The CDR3 sequence: CASSQEEGAPAYEQYF. As DNA, the CDR3 is TGTGCCAGCAGCCAAGAGGAGGGGGCACCCGCCTACGAGCAGTACTTC.

The chain carries TRBV5-1 and TRBJ1-2; D is uncertain. Germline V gene data show CDR1 as SGHRS and CDR2 as YFSETQ. Trimming cost V 5 bases and J 4 bases, with 12 bases left between them. The CDR3 has 13 residues. The CDR3 sequence: CASRPTGSYGYTF. In DNA, the CDR3 is TGCGCCAGCAGGCCTACTGGGAGCTATGGCTACACCTTC.